Listed below are T cell receptor beta chains from one sample, sequenced in a study of early T cells in non-severe SARS-CoV-2 infection. TCRdb reprocessed the 5' RACE reads with MiXCR, giving one entry per CDR3 protein. The sample carries about 62,000 distinct CDR3 sequences, 7.5% to 10% recorded once. The material sequenced was whole blood. The receptor source for this set is an adult who was a healthcare worker with PCR-confirmed SARS-CoV-2 infection or an uninfected control (not recorded which). CDR3s include the opening cysteine and the closing phenylalanine or tryptophan. The order of the fields is clone size, V gene, J gene, D gene, CDR3 DNA, CDR3 protein. The D gene is left open where the match is weak. A clone size is listed for some rows: how often the clone was seen (once, few, many), or a class if it is expanded.

NA	TRBV7-3	TRBJ1-2	TRBD1	TGTGCCAGCAGCCCCGGGACAGGGAACGGCTACACCTTC	CASSPGTGNGYTF
NA	TRBV11-2	TRBJ2-5	TRBD2	TGTGCCAGCAGCCGGGGGGATAAGGAGACCCAGTACTTC	CASSRGDKETQYF
few	TRBV2	TRBJ1-4	NA	TGTGCCAGCAGGGGACTTATTCATGAAAAACTGTTTTTT	CASRGLIHEKLFF
once	TRBV7-2	TRBJ1-2	NA	TGTGCCAGCAGCTTAAGCTATGGCTACACCTTC	CASSLSYGYTF
few	TRBV7-9	TRBJ2-3	TRBD2	TGTGCCCGGACTAGCGGTTCGGAAGATACGCAGTATTTT	CARTSGSEDTQYF
few	TRBV5-4	TRBJ1-5	NA	TGTGCCAGCAGCTTGGCCGGTAGCAATCAGCCCCAGCATTTT	CASSLAGSNQPQHF
NA	TRBV18	TRBJ2-2	TRBD1	TGTGCCAGCTCACAAGGACAGGGCCGGGAGCTGTTTTTT	CASSQGQGRELFF
many	TRBV20-1	TRBJ2-1	TRBD2	TGCAGTGCTAACCCGGGACTAGCGGGGGCGGGCTCCTACAATGAGCAGTTCTTC	CSANPGLAGAGSYNEQFF
many	TRBV9	TRBJ2-5	NA	TGTGCCAGCAGCACCCAAGTTACTAGTCCAGAGACCCAGTACTTC	CASSTQVTSPETQYF
NA	TRBV4-2	TRBJ2-1	NA	TGTGCCAGCAGCCAAGAGGAGACTTCCCCTGTCCCCAGTGAGCAGTTCTTC	CASSQEETSPVPSEQFF
few	TRBV9	TRBJ2-2	NA	TGTGCCAGCAGTCTTAGGGCAGGGGATAAGACCGGGGAGCTGTTTTTT	CASSLRAGDKTGELFF